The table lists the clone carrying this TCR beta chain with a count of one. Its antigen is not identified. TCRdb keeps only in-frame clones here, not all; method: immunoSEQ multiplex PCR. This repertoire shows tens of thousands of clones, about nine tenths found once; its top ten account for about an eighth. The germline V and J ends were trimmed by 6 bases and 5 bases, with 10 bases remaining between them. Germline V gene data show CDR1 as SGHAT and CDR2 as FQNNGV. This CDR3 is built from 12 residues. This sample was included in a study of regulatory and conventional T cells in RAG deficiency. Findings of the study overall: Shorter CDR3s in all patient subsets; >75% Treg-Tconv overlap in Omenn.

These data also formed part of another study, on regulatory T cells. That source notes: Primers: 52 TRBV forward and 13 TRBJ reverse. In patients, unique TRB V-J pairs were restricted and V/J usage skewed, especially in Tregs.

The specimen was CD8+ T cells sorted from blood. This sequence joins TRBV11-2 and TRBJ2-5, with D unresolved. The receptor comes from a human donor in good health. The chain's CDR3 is CASSDEWETQYF. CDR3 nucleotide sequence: TGTGCCAGCAGTGACGAATGGGAGACCCAGTACTTC.